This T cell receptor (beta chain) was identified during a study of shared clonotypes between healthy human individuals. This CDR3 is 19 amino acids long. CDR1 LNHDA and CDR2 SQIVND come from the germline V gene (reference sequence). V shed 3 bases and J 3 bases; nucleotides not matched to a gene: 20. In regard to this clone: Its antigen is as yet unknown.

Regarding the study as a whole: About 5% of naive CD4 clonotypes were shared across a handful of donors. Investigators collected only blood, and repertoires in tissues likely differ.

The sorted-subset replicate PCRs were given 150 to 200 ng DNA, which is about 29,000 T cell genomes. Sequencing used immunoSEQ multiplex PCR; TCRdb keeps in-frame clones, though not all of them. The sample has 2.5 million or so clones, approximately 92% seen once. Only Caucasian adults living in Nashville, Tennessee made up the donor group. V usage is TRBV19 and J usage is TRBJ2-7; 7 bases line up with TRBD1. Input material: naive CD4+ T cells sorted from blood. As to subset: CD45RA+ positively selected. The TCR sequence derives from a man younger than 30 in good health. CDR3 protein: CASSIHLLDRANLGYEQYF. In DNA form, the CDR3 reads TGTGCCAGTAGTATCCACCTTCTAGACAGGGCGAATCTTGGCTACGAGCAGTACTTC.